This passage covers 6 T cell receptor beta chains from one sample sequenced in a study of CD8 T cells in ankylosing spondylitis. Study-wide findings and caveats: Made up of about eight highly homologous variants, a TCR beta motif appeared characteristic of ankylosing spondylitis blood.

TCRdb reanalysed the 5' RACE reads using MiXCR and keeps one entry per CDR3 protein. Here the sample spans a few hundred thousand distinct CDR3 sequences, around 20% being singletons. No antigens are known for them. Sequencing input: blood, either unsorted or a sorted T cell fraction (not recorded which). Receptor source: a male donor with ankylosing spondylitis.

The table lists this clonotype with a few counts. The CDR3 region is CASSLLVVDEQYF. Here the CDR3 DNA reads TGTGCCAGCAGCTTACTAGTAGTCGACGAGCAGTACTTC. The rearrangement links TRBV7-8 to TRBJ2-7; D is ambiguous. Germline V gives CDR1 SGHVS, CDR2 FQNEAQ. Trimming stripped 2 bases from V and 5 bases from J, with 10 bases between. The CDR3 sequence is 13 residues long.

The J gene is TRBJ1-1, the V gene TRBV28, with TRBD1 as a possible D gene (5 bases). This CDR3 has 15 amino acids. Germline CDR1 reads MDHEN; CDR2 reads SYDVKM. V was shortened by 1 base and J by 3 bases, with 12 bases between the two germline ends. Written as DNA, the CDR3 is TGTGCCAGCAGTTTATTGCAGGGCCGGGACACTGAAGCTTTCTTT. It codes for CASSLLQGRDTEAFF. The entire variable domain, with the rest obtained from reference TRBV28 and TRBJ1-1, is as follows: DVKVTQSSRYLVKRTGEKVFLECVQDMDHENMFWYRQDPGLGLRLIYFSYDVKMKEKGDIPEGYSVSREKKERFSLILESASTNQTSMYLCASSLLQGRDTEAFFGQGTRLTVV.

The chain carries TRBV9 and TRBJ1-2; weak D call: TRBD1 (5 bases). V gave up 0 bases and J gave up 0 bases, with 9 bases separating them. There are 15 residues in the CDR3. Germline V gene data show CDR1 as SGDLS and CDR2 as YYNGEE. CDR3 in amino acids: CASSVVDSPNYGYTF. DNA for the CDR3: TGTGCCAGCAGCGTAGTCGACAGCCCTAACTATGGCTACACCTTC.

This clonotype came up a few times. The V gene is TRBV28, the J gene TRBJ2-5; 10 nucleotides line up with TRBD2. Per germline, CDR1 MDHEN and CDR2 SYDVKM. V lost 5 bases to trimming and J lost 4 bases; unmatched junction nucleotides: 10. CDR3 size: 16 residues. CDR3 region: CASSTNSGLATETQYF. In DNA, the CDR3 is TGTGCCAGCAGTACTAATTCGGGACTAGCGACAGAGACCCAGTACTTC.

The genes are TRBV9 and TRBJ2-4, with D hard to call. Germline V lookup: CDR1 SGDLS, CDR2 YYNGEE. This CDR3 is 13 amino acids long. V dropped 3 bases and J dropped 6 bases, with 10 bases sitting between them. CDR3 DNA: TGTGCCAGCAGCGGCACACATGGAAACATTCAGTACTTC. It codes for CASSGTHGNIQYF.

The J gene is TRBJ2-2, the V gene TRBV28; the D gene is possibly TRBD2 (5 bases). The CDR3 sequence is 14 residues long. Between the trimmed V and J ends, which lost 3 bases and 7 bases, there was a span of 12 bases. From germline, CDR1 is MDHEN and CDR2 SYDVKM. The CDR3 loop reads CASSFVPEGGELFF. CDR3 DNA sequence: TGTGCCAGCAGTTTCGTCCCCGAGGGCGGGGAGCTGTTTTTT.